These 25 T cell receptor beta chains originate from one sample sequenced in a study of blood T cell repertoires in COVID-19. The protocol was immunoSEQ multiplex PCR, while the TCRdb copy is restricted to in-frame clones and leaves out a portion. Of more than 55,000 clones listed, about 90% are singletons. Input material: peripheral blood. These receptors came from a man aged 60 to 69 with acute or convalescent COVID-19.

The chain links TRBV28 to TRBJ2-3; 7 bases are a match to TRBD2. The CDR3 consists of 17 residues. CDR1 MDHEN and CDR2 SYDVKM come from the germline V gene. Trimming at V came to 3 bases and at J to 2 bases, leaving 11 bases not matched to a gene. For the CDR3, the DNA is TGTGCCAGCAGTTTCCCGGGACTACCAAAAGCCACAGATACGCAGTATTTT. It is translated as CASSFPGLPKATDTQYF.

The chain is built from TRBV28 and TRBJ2-3; 9 positions match TRBD1. CDR3 length: 13 amino acids. Germline V lookup: CDR1 MDHEN, CDR2 SYDVKM. V shed 6 bases, J shed 3 bases, and the junction held 1 base outside the gene matches. The CDR3 spells CASRGQGTDTQYF. CDR3 coding DNA: TGTGCCAGCAGGGGACAGGGTACAGATACGCAGTATTTT. Variable domain in full (rest from reference TRBV28 and TRBJ2-3): DVKVTQSSRYLVKRTGEKVFLECVQDMDHENMFWYRQDPGLGLRLIYFSYDVKMKEKGDIPEGYSVSREKKERFSLILESASTNQTSMYLCASRGQGTDTQYFGPGTRLTVL.

This rearrangement joins TRBV28 to TRBJ1-5, with 7 bases matching TRBD1. V gave up 5 bases and J gave up 0 bases; unmatched junction bases: 10. The CDR3 covers 17 residues. Germline values: CDR1 MDHEN, CDR2 SYDVKM. CDR3 amino acids: CASSQPRDRNSNQPQHF. As DNA, the CDR3 is TGTGCCAGCAGTCAACCGAGGGACAGAAATAGCAATCAGCCCCAGCATTTT.

V and J are TRBV18 and TRBJ2-1; tentative D call: TRBD2 (6 bases). Germline loops: CDR1 KGHSH, CDR2 LQKENI. This CDR3 has 16 amino acids. V was cut by 3 bases and J by 0 bases, with 12 bases left in between. The chain's CDR3 is CASSPATRSSYNEQFF. CDR3 DNA sequence: TGTGCCAGCTCACCTGCGACTAGAAGCTCCTACAATGAGCAGTTCTTC.

The chain joins TRBV28 to TRBJ1-1; the D is unclear. The CDR3 is 13 residues long. Germline CDR1 and CDR2: MDHEN and SYDVKM. The V and J ends lost 8 bases and 1 base respectively, with 11 bases between them. The chain's CDR3 is CASLDGRNTEAFF. The CDR3 DNA reads TGTGCCAGCCTTGACGGGAGGAACACTGAAGCTTTCTTT.

This chain links TRBV4-2 with TRBJ2-2, with 8 bases fitting TRBD2. Germline V gene lookup returns CDR1 LGHNA and CDR2 YNFKEQ. V shed 0 bases, J shed 7 bases, and the junction held 13 bases outside the gene matches. This CDR3 has 18 amino acids. CDR3 DNA: TGTGCCAGCAGCCAAGAGCTCTTCCGGGAGGGCCGTTTCGGGGAGCTGTTTTTT. Translated, it gives CASSQELFREGRFGELFF.

The chain uses TRBV19 and TRBJ1-5; 7 bases fit TRBD1. This CDR3 has 13 residues. V shed 5 bases, J shed 5 bases, and the junction held 3 bases outside the gene matches. Germline V gene lookup returns CDR1 LNHDA and CDR2 SQIVND (reference sequence). Here the CDR3 reads CASSVTGHQPQHF. The CDR3 bases are TGTGCCAGTAGTGTGACAGGGCATCAGCCCCAGCATTTT. Full variable domain (rest looked up from reference TRBV19 and TRBJ1-5): DGGITQSPKYLFRKEGQNVTLSCEQNLNHDAMYWYRQDPGQGLRLIYYSQIVNDFQKGDIAEGYSVSREKKESFPLTVTSAQKNPTAFYLCASSVTGHQPQHFGDGTRLSIL.

The chain uses TRBV9 and TRBJ2-4, with D possibly matching TRBD1 (5 bases). The ends were cut back, 0 bases at V and 2 bases at J, with 6 bases in the middle. The CDR3 is 14 residues long. Germline-derived CDR1 and CDR2 are SGDLS and YYNGEE. Written as DNA, the CDR3 is TGTGCCAGCAGCGTAGCAGGGACCAAAAACATTCAGTACTTC. It is translated as CASSVAGTKNIQYF.

V usage is TRBV28 and J usage is TRBJ2-1; possible D gene TRBD2, 6 bases. The CDR3 sequence is 15 residues long. V lost 0 bases to trimming and J lost 7 bases, with 13 bases between them. CDR1 MDHEN and CDR2 SYDVKM come from the germline V gene. CDR3 DNA: TGTGCCAGCAGTTTATGGCCCCGGGGGAATAATGAGCAGTTCTTC. Its protein is CASSLWPRGNNEQFF.

The rearrangement uses TRBV7-9 and TRBJ2-7; D is possibly TRBD1 (6 bases). This CDR3 is 13 amino acids long. Trimming left V 6 bases short and J 2 bases short, with 11 bases between. Germline CDR1 and CDR2: SEHNR and FQNEAQ (reference sequence). CDR3 region: CASRGDTTYEQYF. As DNA, the CDR3 is TGTGCCAGCAGGGGGGACACAACCTACGAGCAGTACTTC.

The chain joins TRBV20-1 to TRBJ2-7; D is uncertain. Germline CDR1 and CDR2: DFQATT and SNEGSKA (reference sequence). V lost 3 bases and J lost 6, with 9 bases in between. The CDR3 is made up of 11 amino acids. The DNA for the CDR3 is TGCAGTGCTAGCCCCACACGCGAGCAGTACTTC. Its translation is CSASPTREQYF.

The genes are TRBV7-3 and TRBJ1-2, with D perhaps TRBD1 (6 bases). This CDR3 has 16 residues. V was trimmed by 3 bases and J by 4 bases, leaving 18 bases between them. The germline V gene has CDR1 SGHTA and CDR2 FQGTGA. In DNA form, the CDR3 reads TGTGCCAGCAGCTTGAGAGGAGCAGGGGTCGGCTATGGCTACACCTTC. Protein product: CASSLRGAGVGYGYTF.

The rearrangement joins TRBV18 to TRBJ2-3; 7 nucleotides line up with TRBD2. CDR1 KGHSH and CDR2 LQKENI come from the germline V gene. V gave up 6 bases and J gave up 4 bases; unmatched junction bases: 10. This CDR3 has 15 residues. The CDR3 sequence: CASSVRESWSDTQYF. The CDR3 DNA is TGTGCCAGCTCGGTGCGGGAGTCATGGTCAGATACGCAGTATTTT.

The V and J genes are TRBV14 and TRBJ1-5; D is unclear. Germline V gene lookup returns CDR1 SGHDN and CDR2 FVKESK. V was clipped by 3 bases and J by 1 base, with 13 bases between them. The CDR3 runs to 16 residues. DNA for the CDR3: TGTGCCAGCAGCCACCTGGCGGTGGCGAGCAATCAGCCCCAGCATTTT. Translated: CASSHLAVASNQPQHF.

The chain carries TRBV7-8 and TRBJ1-1; weak D call: TRBD1 (5 bases). Per the germline V gene, CDR1 is SGHVS and CDR2 is FQNEAQ. The V and J ends lost 5 bases and 1 base respectively, with 11 bases between them. This CDR3 comprises 14 residues. This CDR3 reads CASSSGTRNTEAFF. DNA for the CDR3: TGTGCCAGCAGCAGTGGGACTAGGAACACTGAAGCTTTCTTT.

V and J are TRBV19 and TRBJ1-5; D possibly corresponds to TRBD1 (6 bases). This CDR3 is built from 15 residues. The germline V gene encodes CDR1 LNHDA and CDR2 SQIVND (reference sequence). Between the trimmed V and J ends, which lost 6 bases and 0 bases, there was a span of 12 bases. CDR3 bases: TGTGCCAGTAGCTGGCAGGGGCTTAGCAATCAGCCCCAGCATTTT. Encoded protein: CASSWQGLSNQPQHF.

V usage is TRBV27 and J usage is TRBJ1-1, with no clear D. Per the germline V gene, CDR1 is MNHEY and CDR2 is SMNVEV (reference sequence). With 4 bases removed from V and 12 bases from J, the gap between germline ends came to 15 bases. CDR3 size: 12 residues. The CDR3 loop reads CASSSAFAPPFF. CDR3 nucleotides: TGTGCCAGCAGTTCCGCGTTCGCTCCCCCTTTCTTT.

The V and J genes are TRBV6-5 and TRBJ1-1, with TRBD1 matching over 9 bases. Germline lookup yields CDR1 MNHEY and CDR2 SVGAGI. V gave up 0 bases and J gave up 7 bases; unmatched junction bases: 6. The CDR3 loop spans 15 amino acids. For the CDR3, the DNA is TGTGCCAGCAGTTACTCACAGGGGGCGAGGGGTGAAGCTTTCTTT. Translated, it gives CASSYSQGARGEAFF.

The chain combines TRBV25-1 with TRBJ1-6; 10 bases line up with TRBD1. V lost 4 bases and J lost 8; bases outside the gene matches: 5. CDR1 is MGHDK, CDR2 SYGVNS, per germline. The CDR3 is 15 residues long. CDR3 in DNA: TGTGCCAGCAGTGGCTGGGACAGGGGCTATTCACCCCTCCACTTT. This gives the protein CASSGWDRGYSPLHF. Full variable domain (missing parts from reference TRBV25-1 and TRBJ1-6): EADIYQTPRYLVIGTGKKITLECSQTMGHDKMYWYQQDPGMELHLIHYSYGVNSTEKGDLSSESTVSRIRTEHFPLTLESARPSHTSQYLCASSGWDRGYSPLHFGNGTRLTVT.

V usage is TRBV18 and J usage is TRBJ2-5; D perhaps matches TRBD2 (6 bases). Trimming took 6 bases from V and 5 from J, leaving 19 bases between them. The CDR3 is 15 amino acids. Germline CDR1 reads KGHSH; CDR2 reads LQKENI. CDR3 region: CASSPGPGVAETQYF. As DNA, the CDR3 is TGTGCCAGCTCTCCAGGCCCGGGAGTTGCGGAGACCCAGTACTTC.

The chain recombines TRBV28 with TRBJ1-4, with 9 bases that match TRBD1. The CDR3 consists of 15 residues. V gave up 3 bases and J gave up 5 bases; unmatched junction bases: 4. Germline V gene lookup returns CDR1 MDHEN and CDR2 SYDVKM. The CDR3, as DNA: TGTGCCAGCAGTTTGGGGGACAGGGAGAATGAAAAACTGTTTTTT. Translation: CASSLGDRENEKLFF. Using reference TRBV28 and TRBJ1-4 for the parts outside the CDR3, the full variable domain is DVKVTQSSRYLVKRTGEKVFLECVQDMDHENMFWYRQDPGLGLRLIYFSYDVKMKEKGDIPEGYSVSREKKERFSLILESASTNQTSMYLCASSLGDRENEKLFFGSGTQLSVL.

The V and J genes are TRBV3-1 (or the pseudogene TRBV3-2) and TRBJ2-3; 12 nucleotides match TRBD2. The CDR3 loop spans 13 amino acids. The J segment lost 6 bases and the V segment lost 7 bases, leaving 2 bases of the junction unmatched. Germline V gene lookup returns CDR1 LGHDT and CDR2 YNNKEL (reference sequence). The CDR3, as DNA: TGTGCCAGCATAGGGACTAGCGGGGATACGCAGTATTTT. Translating it yields CASIGTSGDTQYF.

The rearrangement joins TRBV6-4 to TRBJ2-2; 9 bases line up with TRBD1. The CDR3 length is 15 residues. The germline gives CDR1 MRHNA, CDR2 SNTAGT. The V and J ends lost 5 bases and 3 bases, in that order; junction bases with no gene match: 4. CDR3 in DNA: TGTGCCAGCAGTCAACAGGGGGCGGACACCGGGGAGCTGTTTTTT. It translates to CASSQQGADTGELFF.

The J gene is TRBJ2-7, the V gene TRBV24-1; tentatively, D is TRBD2 (6 bases). CDR1 and CDR2 from the germline V gene are KGHDR and SFDVKD. This CDR3 has 15 amino acids. V was trimmed by 3 bases and J by 0 bases, leaving 11 bases between them. CDR3 DNA: TGTGCCACCAGTGATCCGCACGGGGGCTCCTACGAGCAGTACTTC. Translated, it gives CATSDPHGGSYEQYF.

The rearrangement uses TRBV12-3 or TRBV12-4 and TRBJ1-4, with unresolved D. Trimming left V 7 bases short and J 5 bases short, with 11 bases between. The CDR3 is 13 amino acids. CDR3 bases: TGTGCCAGCAAATCGAACTCGAATGAAAAACTGTTTTTT. This gives the protein CASKSNSNEKLFF.